The sequence of this T cell receptor beta chain was determined in a study of CD8 T cells in ankylosing spondylitis. Study-level findings and limits: A motif of 8 or 9 highly homologous TCR beta variants was seen as apparently characteristic of ankylosing spondylitis blood. CD8+ disease-linked clones were present at relatively low frequencies in blood. Both synovial fluid and blood in reactive arthritis had previously been reported to carry some motif variants. Enrichment of disease-linked clones was reportedly significant in matched ankylosing spondylitis synovial fluid.

Scientists made TCR beta libraries using quantitative 5'-RACE with molecular barcodes. TCRdb recomputed calls from the 5' RACE reads with MiXCR, one row per CDR3 protein. The sample has some 400,000 distinct CDR3 sequences; approximately 20% are singletons. Concerning this clonotype itself: Its specificity is not known.

Trimming shortened V by 0 bases and J by 2 bases, and 11 bases separated the two germline ends. The CDR3 length is 15 residues. Germline V gene lookup returns CDR1 ENHRY and CDR2 SYGVKD. This receptor was obtained from a male donor with ankylosing spondylitis. The chain is built from TRBV10-3 and TRBJ2-7; no clear D. Sequenced sample: blood, either unsorted or a sorted T cell fraction (not recorded which). For the CDR3, the DNA is TGTGCCATCAGTGAGTCAGCAGGAGAAACCTACGAGCAGTACTTC. Its translation: CAISESAGETYEQYF.